The 23 T cell receptor beta chains in this list originate from one sample, sequenced in a study of blood T cell repertoires in COVID-19. TCRdb's copy holds only in-frame clones and misses some; the assay was immunoSEQ multiplex PCR. Here the sample spans roughly 140,000 clones, 80% being singletons. The source material was peripheral blood. These receptors all come from a man aged 55 to 70 with acute or convalescent COVID-19.

The chain employs TRBV5-1 and TRBJ1-4; D is ambiguous. Germline V gene sequence: CDR1 SGHRS, CDR2 YFSETQ. V was cut by 2 bases and J by 5 bases, with 13 bases left in between. This CDR3 comprises 15 residues. CDR3 sequence (DNA): TGCGCCAGCAGCTTCTCAGGCTACCGGAATGAAAAACTGTTTTTT. As protein: CASSFSGYRNEKLFF.

The V call is TRBV7-2, the J call TRBJ1-6; 7 bases line up with TRBD1. CDR1 and CDR2 from the germline V gene are SGHTA and FQGNSA. The CDR3 covers 16 residues. V lost 2 bases, J lost 0 bases, and 1 base stayed unmatched. CDR3 amino acids: CASSLRDSSYNSPLHF. The CDR3 nucleotides read TGTGCCAGCAGCTTACGGGACAGCTCCTATAATTCACCCCTCCACTTT.

The chain combines TRBV30 with TRBJ2-3; weak D call: TRBD1 (5 bases). Germline CDR1 GTSNPN, CDR2 SVGIG (reference sequence). CDR3 size: 12 residues. Trimming left V 2 bases short and J 3 bases short, with 6 bases between. The CDR3, as DNA: TGTGCCTGGAGTACAGGAACAGATACGCAGTATTTT. Amino acids: CAWSTGTDTQYF.

The V gene is TRBV19, the J gene TRBJ2-1; TRBD2 matches at 9 bases. The CDR3 covers 16 residues. Per germline, CDR1 LNHDA and CDR2 SQIVND (reference sequence). Germline trimming cut 7 bases from V and 7 bases from J; bases unmatched to any gene: 14. CDR3 sequence: CASKSGGGRADNEQFF. CDR3 coding DNA: TGTGCCAGTAAGTCGGGAGGCGGGAGGGCCGATAATGAGCAGTTCTTC.

The CDR3 DNA follows: TGTGCCAGCAGTTCTTTTAGCGAGAACACCGGGGAGCTGTTTTTT. Protein product: CASSSFSENTGELFF. The genes are TRBV6-6 and TRBJ2-2, with a weak D call TRBD2 (5 bases). Germline V gene sequence: CDR1 MNHNY, CDR2 SVGAGI (reference sequence). The V end was cut by 4 bases, the J end by 1 base, with 10 bases between. The CDR3 runs 15 residues.

The genes are TRBV9 and TRBJ2-3, with D unclear. V dropped 1 base and J dropped 5 bases, with 11 bases sitting between them. The CDR3 totals 14 residues. The germline gives CDR1 SGDLS, CDR2 YYNGEE. The CDR3 coding sequence is TGTGCCAGCAGCGTATCCCTGGCCCTAGATACGCAGTATTTT. Amino acid sequence: CASSVSLALDTQYF.

The V gene is TRBV7-9, the J gene TRBJ2-7; D is perhaps TRBD2 (7 bases). The CDR3 is 13 amino acids. Trimming pared 5 bases from V and 6 bases from J, leaving 14 bases between. Germline CDR1 SEHNR, CDR2 FQNEAQ (reference sequence). The CDR3: CASSRGAGSEQYF. For the CDR3, the DNA is TGTGCCAGCAGCCGGGGGGCCGGAAGCGAGCAGTACTTC.

The count of this clone is one. Here the CDR3 reads CASSFASGGSSTDTQYF. The CDR3 DNA is TGCGCCAGCAGCTTCGCTAGCGGGGGCTCTAGCACAGATACGCAGTATTTT. The rearrangement joins TRBV5-1 to TRBJ2-3; the match to TRBD2 covers 10 bases. Germline V CDR1 and CDR2: SGHRS, YFSETQ. The CDR3 extends over 17 amino acids. Germline trimming cut 2 bases from V and 0 bases from J; bases unmatched to any gene: 6.

The rearrangement joins TRBV11-2 to TRBJ2-2, with D possibly TRBD2 on 6 matching bases. This CDR3 is built from 15 residues. V was trimmed by 7 bases and J by 0 bases, leaving 12 bases between them. Germline values: CDR1 SGHAT, CDR2 FQNNGV. The CDR3 sequence is CASTPGLSNTGELFF. As DNA, the CDR3 is TGTGCCAGCACCCCGGGACTCTCGAACACCGGGGAGCTGTTTTTT.

V usage is TRBV5-1 and J usage is TRBJ2-7; 10 bases align to TRBD1. J was trimmed by 6 bases and V by 4 bases; bases with no gene match: 7. Germline V gene sequence: CDR1 SGHRS, CDR2 YFSETQ. This CDR3 has 14 residues. The CDR3 here is CASSARQGAGEQYF. The CDR3 nucleotides are TGCGCCAGCAGCGCCCGACAGGGGGCCGGCGAGCAGTACTTC.

The chain has TRBV6-2 or TRBV6-3 and TRBJ2-7; no reliable D call. Per germline, CDR1 MNHEY and CDR2 SVGEGT. This CDR3 is built from 14 residues. V was shortened by 5 bases and J by 3 bases, with 14 bases between the two germline ends. The CDR3 protein is CASSHPRAGYEQYF. Here the CDR3 DNA reads TGTGCCAGCAGTCACCCCCGAGCCGGCTACGAGCAGTACTTC.

This clone was picked up a small number of times. The rearrangement uses TRBV10-3 and TRBJ1-6; possibly TRBD1 for D (5 bases). Trimming shortened V by 0 bases and J by 0 bases, and 12 bases separated the two germline ends. The CDR3 runs 18 residues. Germline lookup yields CDR1 ENHRY and CDR2 SYGVKD. Here the CDR3 reads CAISESGPASSYNSPLHF. DNA of the CDR3: TGTGCCATCAGTGAGTCGGGGCCGGCGAGCTCCTATAATTCACCCCTCCACTTT.

In regard to this clone: Mismatch with germline at one junction end may stem from a read error. The J gene is TRBJ1-6, the V gene TRBV28; 7 bases agree with TRBD1. Germline V lookup: CDR1 MDHEN, CDR2 SYDVKM. The CDR3 extends over 19 amino acids. This CDR3 is CASSFSTGIMQERNSLLHF. CDR3 DNA sequence: TGTGCCAGCAGTTTTTCGACAGGGATAATGCAAGAGCGTAATTCACTCCTCCACTTT.

This clone was recorded a few times. The chain combines TRBV29-1 with TRBJ2-3, with a tentative D call TRBD2 (6 bases). Looked up from germline, CDR1 is SQVTM and CDR2 is ANQGSEA. This CDR3 comprises 14 residues. V was shortened by 5 bases and J by 7 bases, with 19 bases between the two germline ends. CDR3 in amino acids: CSVPRDGTTNTQYF. The CDR3 DNA reads TGCAGCGTTCCGCGGGACGGGACGACAAATACGCAGTATTTT.

The chain carries TRBV7-6 and TRBJ2-1, with D maybe TRBD2 (6 bases). Trimming removed 0 bases from V and 1 base from J, with 13 bases in between. This CDR3 is built from 17 residues. Germline CDR1 is SGHVS and CDR2 is FNYEAQ. The CDR3 here is CASSLAFGSGSYNEQFF. CDR3 nucleotides: TGTGCCAGCAGCTTAGCGTTCGGGAGTGGGTCCTACAATGAGCAGTTCTTC.

This chain links TRBV6-5 with TRBJ1-1; no definite D call. V lost 8 bases to trimming and J lost 1 base, with 8 bases between them. CDR3 length: 12 amino acids. Germline loops: CDR1 MNHEY, CDR2 SVGAGI. As DNA, the CDR3 is TGTGCCAGCTGGTTGAGGAACACTGAAGCTTTCTTT. Translating it yields CASWLRNTEAFF.

The chain employs TRBV5-5 and TRBJ1-5; 8 bases are a match to TRBD1. This CDR3 has 14 amino acids. Germline CDR1 reads SGHKS; CDR2 reads YYEKEE (reference sequence). The V segment lost 3 bases and the J segment 6 bases; nucleotides outside the gene matches: 5. This CDR3 is CASSWGTGSQPQHF. In DNA, the CDR3 is TGTGCCAGCAGCTGGGGGACAGGATCTCAGCCCCAGCATTTT.

The V gene is TRBV4-1, the J gene TRBJ2-3, with D perhaps TRBD1 (6 bases). The V and J ends lost 3 bases and 2 bases respectively, with 15 bases between them. Per germline, CDR1 MGHRA and CDR2 YSYEKL. The CDR3 length is 16 residues. The CDR3 DNA sequence: TGCGCCAGCAGCCACCCTCAGGGGTTCTCCACAGATACGCAGTATTTT. This codes for CASSHPQGFSTDTQYF.

This clone has just a few counts. This chain connects TRBV9 to TRBJ2-1; tentatively, D is TRBD1 (5 bases). Trimming cost V 6 bases and J 7 bases, with 11 bases left between them. The CDR3 extends over 12 amino acids. Germline CDR1 and CDR2: SGDLS and YYNGEE. CDR3 amino acids: CASKGPGNEQFF. As DNA, the CDR3 is TGTGCCAGCAAAGGGCCAGGGAATGAGCAGTTCTTC.

This clone was observed a handful of times. The chain combines TRBV18 with TRBJ1-1, with TRBD1 as a possible D gene (5 bases). Trimming shortened V by 0 bases and J by 3 bases, and 8 bases separated the two germline ends. Germline CDR1 and CDR2: KGHSH and LQKENI. This CDR3 region has 14 residues. CDR3 bases: TGTGCCAGCTCACCACCGGGGGGGGACACTGAAGCTTTCTTT. Amino acids: CASSPPGGDTEAFF.

The chain joins TRBV5-1 to TRBJ2-7; possibly TRBD2 for D (6 bases). This CDR3 is built from 15 residues. CDR1 is SGHRS and CDR2 is YFSETQ in the germline V gene. Trimming took 5 bases from V and 5 from J, leaving 20 bases between them. CDR3 sequence: CASSSSEGSFDEQYF. DNA of the CDR3: TGCGCCAGCAGTTCTAGCGAGGGAAGTTTCGACGAGCAGTACTTC.

The rearrangement links TRBV6-5 to TRBJ1-2, with 9 bases matching TRBD1. CDR3 length equals 15 residues. Germline V gene sequence: CDR1 MNHEY, CDR2 SVGAGI. Trimming at V came to 9 bases and at J to 2 bases, leaving 10 bases not matched to a gene. Here the CDR3 DNA reads TGTGCCAGTAGTCCGGGACAGGGACCCAACTATGGCTACACCTTC. Its protein product is CASSPGQGPNYGYTF.

This chain connects TRBV5-4 to TRBJ1-3; no definite D call. The CDR3 is 15 amino acids. Trimming cost V 0 bases and J 4 bases, with 11 bases left between them. Germline V gene data show CDR1 as SGHNT and CDR2 as YYREEE (reference sequence). In nucleotides, the CDR3 is TGTGCCAGCAGCTTGGAACGGGGTTCAGGAAACACCATATATTTT. This translates into CASSLERGSGNTIYF.